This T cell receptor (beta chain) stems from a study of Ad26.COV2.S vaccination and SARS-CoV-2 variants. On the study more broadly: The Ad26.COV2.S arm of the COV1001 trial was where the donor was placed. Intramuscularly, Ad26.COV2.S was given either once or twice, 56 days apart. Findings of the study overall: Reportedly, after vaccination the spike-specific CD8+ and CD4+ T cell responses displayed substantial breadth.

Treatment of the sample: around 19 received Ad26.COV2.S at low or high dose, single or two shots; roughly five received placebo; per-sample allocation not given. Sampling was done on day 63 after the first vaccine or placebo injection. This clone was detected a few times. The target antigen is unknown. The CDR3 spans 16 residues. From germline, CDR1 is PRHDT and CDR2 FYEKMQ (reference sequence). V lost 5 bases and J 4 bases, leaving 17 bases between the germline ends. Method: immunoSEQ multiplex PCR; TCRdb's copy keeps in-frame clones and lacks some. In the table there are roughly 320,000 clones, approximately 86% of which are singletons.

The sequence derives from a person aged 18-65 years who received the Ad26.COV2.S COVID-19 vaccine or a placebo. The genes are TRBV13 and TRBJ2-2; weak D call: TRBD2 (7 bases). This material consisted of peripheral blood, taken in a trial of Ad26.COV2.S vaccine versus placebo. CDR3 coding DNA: TGTGCCAGCAGCGACGGGGGGCTATACGGCACCGGGGAGCTGTTTTTT. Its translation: CASSDGGLYGTGELFF.